The 8 T cell receptor beta chains below were found in one sample sequenced in a study of T cells in women clearing cervical HPV infection. The protocol was immunoSEQ multiplex PCR, while the TCRdb copy is restricted to in-frame clones and leaves out a portion. The sample table sets out under 45,000 clones. The specimen was blood buffy coat. The receptors originated from a woman between 18 and 75 years old with a cervical HPV16 infection that either progressed to CIN3+ or cleared (not recorded which).

Comment on this clone: The sequenced fragment ends 3 residues before the CDR3 boundary, so the rest is inferred from the germline J gene. The chain has TRBV5-4 and TRBJ1-1, with D maybe TRBD1 (5 bases). The CDR3 totals 14 residues. V was shortened by 4 bases and J by 4 bases, with 14 bases between the two germline ends. Looked up from germline, CDR1 is SGHNT and CDR2 is YYREEE (reference sequence). CDR3 in amino acids: CASSRRGGSTEAFF. The CDR3 DNA, read in part, is TGTGCCAGCAGCCGCCGGGGGGGGTCCACTGAA.

Turning to this clone: The missing CDR3 end, 3 residues past where the read stops, is filled in from the germline J gene. The chain carries TRBV30 and TRBJ2-7; possible D gene TRBD1, 5 bases. Looked up from germline, CDR1 is GTSNPN and CDR2 is SVGIG (reference sequence). The CDR3 runs to 12 residues. V was trimmed by 5 bases and J by 4 bases, leaving 12 bases between them. The CDR3 bases that were read are TGTGCCTGGGGTCAGGGCCCATACGAG. This encodes CAWGQGPYE. The CDR3 in full is CAWGQGPYEQYF.

In the case of this clone: The read halts 3 residues ahead of the CDR3 end, with the missing end drawn from the germline J gene. The chain carries TRBV19 and TRBJ1-5; D is uncertain. The germline CDR1 and CDR2 sequences are LNHDA and SQIVND (reference sequence). Trimming took 4 bases from V and 0 from J, leaving 7 bases between them. The CDR3 has 14 amino acids. The CDR3 sequence: CASSKVSSNQPQHF. The sequenced CDR3 bases are TGTGCCAGTAGTAAGGTCTCTAGCAATCAGCCC.

The sequenced CDR3 bases are TGTGCCAGCAGCTCCGGTACAGGGGGGCATGAG. It specifies CASSSGTGGHE. The whole CDR3 sequence is CASSSGTGGHEQFF. This chain links TRBV11-3 with TRBJ2-1; the match to TRBD1 covers 8 bases. The CDR3 is cut off 3 residues early in the read; its end comes from the germline J gene. The germline V gene has CDR1 SGHNT and CDR2 YENEEA. The CDR3 is 14 residues long. Trimming removed 4 bases from V and 8 bases from J; junction bases left unmatched: 7.

Of note for this clone: Read sequence stops 3 residues before the CDR3 end, and the germline J gene provides the missing end. The chain has TRBV7-9 and TRBJ2-5; TRBD1 matches 8 bases. The junction had 7 bases not matched to a gene; V was cut back by 5 bases and J by 5 bases. CDR1 SEHNR and CDR2 FQNEAQ come from the germline V gene (reference sequence). There are 14 residues in the CDR3. This chain's CDR3 is CASSPSQGVETQYF. The covered CDR3 bases are TGTGCCAGCAGCCCCTCACAGGGGGTTGAGACC.

Remarks on this clone: The CDR3 goes on 3 residues after the read ends, and that part is filled in from the germline J gene. The chain combines TRBV20-1 with TRBJ1-5, with D possibly matching TRBD1 (5 bases). V lost 4 bases to trimming and J lost 0 bases, with 22 bases between them. CDR3 size: 18 residues. The germline V gene has CDR1 DFQATT and CDR2 SNEGSKA (reference sequence). The CDR3 bases that were read are TGCAGTGCTACCCTGGTCGTGCATGGGGCCTATAGCAATCAGCCC. As protein: CSATLVVHGAYSNQP. The full CDR3 protein is CSATLVVHGAYSNQPQHF.

In regard to this clone: The read terminates 3 residues before the CDR3 end, so the remaining end is supplied by the germline J gene. V and J are TRBV19 and TRBJ1-2; D not resolved. This CDR3 region has 14 residues. In germline, CDR1 is LNHDA, CDR2 SQIVND (reference sequence). With 1 base removed from V and 3 bases from J, the gap between germline ends came to 9 bases. CDR3 region: CASSIGDRDYGYTF. The sequenced part of the CDR3 DNA is TGTGCCAGTAGTATAGGTGATCGGGACTATGGC.

As concerns this clone: The read ends 3 residues shy of where the CDR3 ends; the end is completed using the germline J gene. The V and J genes are TRBV7-8 and TRBJ1-3, with 7 bases that match TRBD1. CDR3 length: 18 amino acids. Trimming removed 5 bases from V and 1 base from J; junction bases left unmatched: 14. Germline V gives CDR1 SGHVS, CDR2 FQNEAQ. The CDR3 bases that were read are TGTGCCAGCAGCCAGGGACAGAGTCTAGTCCCGTCTGGAAACACC. Translation gives CASSQGQSLVPSGNT. The complete CDR3 sequence is CASSQGQSLVPSGNTIYF.